The 20 T cell receptor beta chains given below trace back to one sample, sequenced in a study of CD4 T cells in relation to SARS-CoV-2 and coronaviruses. Method: immunoSEQ multiplex PCR; TCRdb's copy keeps in-frame clones and lacks some. This table has about 35,000 clones, roughly four fifths appearing once. These receptors have no known antigen. The sample consisted of naive CD4+ T cells from PBMCs, cultured in vitro. The subset: naive CD4+ T cells isolated by negative enrichment. Source of these receptors: an adult with COVID-19.

The chain links TRBV28 to TRBJ1-4; D is unresolved. CDR3 length equals 14 residues. CDR1 is MDHEN and CDR2 is SYDVKM in the germline V gene. V dropped 8 bases and J dropped 15 bases, with 25 bases sitting between them. The DNA of the CDR3 is TGTGCCAGCTCCCCTATGGGTTCCTGGGGTATAATGTTTTTT. Its protein product is CASSPMGSWGIMFF. Based on the CDR3 plus reference TRBV28 and TRBJ1-4, the full variable domain is DVKVTQSSRYLVKRTGEKVFLECVQDMDHENMFWYRQDPGLGLRLIYFSYDVKMKEKGDIPEGYSVSREKKERFSLILESASTNQTSMYLCASSPMGSWGIMFFGSGTQLSVL.

V gene TRBV2 combines with J gene TRBJ2-3; no firm D call. V dropped 3 bases and J dropped 0 bases, with 7 bases sitting between them. CDR3 length: 14 residues. The germline gives CDR1 SNHLY, CDR2 FYNNEI. In nucleotides, the CDR3 is TGTGCCAGCAGTGATACGGCTAGCACAGATACGCAGTATTTT. Its translation: CASSDTASTDTQYF.

This chain connects TRBV28 to TRBJ2-5; possible D gene TRBD2, 5 bases. Germline assignment: CDR1 MDHEN and CDR2 SYDVKM. The CDR3 extends over 13 amino acids. V shed 2 bases and J shed 5 bases, with 9 bases lying between them. CDR3: CASSLNGVETQYF. In DNA form, the CDR3 reads TGTGCCAGCAGTTTAAACGGGGTTGAGACCCAGTACTTC. The full variable domain, its missing parts supplied by reference TRBV28 and TRBJ2-5, is DVKVTQSSRYLVKRTGEKVFLECVQDMDHENMFWYRQDPGLGLRLIYFSYDVKMKEKGDIPEGYSVSREKKERFSLILESASTNQTSMYLCASSLNGVETQYFGPGTRLLVL.

The chain has TRBV4-3 and TRBJ2-1; no firm D call. This CDR3 spans 16 amino acids. Per germline, CDR1 LGHNA and CDR2 YSLEER. Trimming shortened V by 2 bases and J by 4 bases, and 15 bases separated the two germline ends. Here the CDR3 DNA reads TGCGCCAGCAGCCAAAGGTCTACGGCCCCGTACAATGAGCAGTTCTTC. Translation: CASSQRSTAPYNEQFF.

This clone appeared a few times. This chain joins TRBV2 and TRBJ2-2; TRBD2 matches at 7 bases. The junction had 4 bases not matched to a gene; V was cut back by 6 bases and J by 0 bases. The CDR3 totals 15 residues. Germline CDR1 is SNHLY and CDR2 is FYNNEI. The CDR3 reads CASRKLASNTGELFF. The CDR3 DNA reads as TGTGCCAGCAGGAAACTAGCGTCGAACACCGGGGAGCTGTTTTTT.

The chain uses TRBV21-1 and TRBJ1-3. TRBV21-1 is labeled a pseudogene. This CDR3 comprises 19 residues. CDR3 loop: CASSKGETGTKRSGNTIYF. The CDR3 DNA follows: TGTGCCAGCAGCAAAGGGGAAACCGGGACCAAGCGCTCTGGAAACACCATATATTTT.

The rearrangement links TRBV10-3 to TRBJ2-3; TRBD2 is a possible D gene (5 bases). Germline V CDR1 and CDR2: ENHRY, SYGVKD. This CDR3 contains 15 residues. Trimming took 4 bases from V and 2 from J, leaving 13 bases between them. CDR3 DNA sequence: TGTGCCATCAGTGGATCAGGAGGAAACACAGATACGCAGTATTTT. Translating gives CAISGSGGNTDTQYF.

The rearrangement uses TRBV19 and TRBJ2-3, with TRBD2 identical over 7 bases. The junction had 11 bases not matched to a gene; V was cut back by 9 bases and J by 5 bases. The CDR3 contains 14 residues. Germline lookup yields CDR1 LNHDA and CDR2 SQIVND (reference sequence). The CDR3 is CASRQSGIKDTQYF. In DNA, the CDR3 is TGTGCCAGCCGACAAAGCGGGATTAAAGATACGCAGTATTTT.

The rearrangement joins TRBV6-5 to TRBJ1-1; D is unclear. The CDR3 totals 14 residues. The V end lost 0 bases, the J end lost 10 bases, and 15 bases lay between the germline ends. Germline V gene data show CDR1 as MNHEY and CDR2 as SVGAGI. CDR3 sequence (DNA): TGTGCCAGCAGTTACTCATTTTTTGAGTTAAGAGCTTTCTTT. It is translated as CASSYSFFELRAFF.

The rearrangement links TRBV19 to TRBJ2-3, with a possible D match to TRBD2 (5 bases). V was trimmed by 3 bases and J by 1 base, leaving 5 bases between them. The CDR3 spans 13 residues. Looked up from germline, CDR1 is LNHDA and CDR2 is SQIVND (reference sequence). CDR3 nucleotides: TGTGCCAGTAGTATTAGCGGCACAGATACGCAGTATTTT. Its protein product is CASSISGTDTQYF.

The genes are TRBV6-5 and TRBJ2-3; D gene uncertain. The CDR3 is made up of 14 amino acids. Per germline, CDR1 MNHEY and CDR2 SVGAGI. V was shortened by 4 bases and J by 0 bases, with 8 bases between the two germline ends. This CDR3 reads CASSSLPSTDTQYF. In nucleotides, the CDR3 is TGTGCCAGCAGTTCCCTCCCTAGCACAGATACGCAGTATTTT.

The chain combines TRBV28 with TRBJ2-2; D might be TRBD1 (6 bases). The germline V and J ends were trimmed by 2 bases and 7 bases, with 11 bases remaining between them. Germline V lookup: CDR1 MDHEN, CDR2 SYDVKM. The CDR3 spans 14 residues. The CDR3 spells CASSLTGQSGELFF. The CDR3 DNA is TGTGCCAGCAGTTTAACGGGACAAAGCGGGGAGCTGTTTTTT. The entire variable domain, with the rest obtained from reference TRBV28 and TRBJ2-2, is as follows: DVKVTQSSRYLVKRTGEKVFLECVQDMDHENMFWYRQDPGLGLRLIYFSYDVKMKEKGDIPEGYSVSREKKERFSLILESASTNQTSMYLCASSLTGQSGELFFGEGSRLTVL.

The V gene is TRBV11-3, the J gene TRBJ2-3; 15 bases are shared with TRBD2. The CDR3 runs 15 residues. The V segment lost 5 bases and the J segment 6 bases; nucleotides outside the gene matches: 3. Germline V gives CDR1 SGHNT, CDR2 YENEEA. CDR3: CASSPGTSGRDTQYF. CDR3 in DNA: TGTGCCAGCAGCCCGGGGACTAGCGGGAGGGATACGCAGTATTTT.

The chain combines TRBV23-1 with TRBJ2-7; no clear D gene. TRBV23-1 is placed among ORFs of uncertain function. The V gene lost 3 bases and the J gene lost 0 bases, with 15 bases spanning the gap. This CDR3 has 16 amino acids. For the CDR3, the DNA is TGCGCCAGCAGTCAGGCTCCAGACTCAACCTCCTACGAGCAGTACTTC. Residues: CASSQAPDSTSYEQYF.

The chain couples TRBV7-2 to TRBJ1-1; maybe TRBD1 (6 bases). The CDR3 is 15 residues long. V was shortened by 3 bases and J by 1 base, with 12 bases between the two germline ends. CDR1 and CDR2 from the germline V gene are SGHTA and FQGNSA. The CDR3 here is CASSLGGAGNTEAFF. The CDR3 coding sequence is TGTGCCAGCAGCTTGGGGGGCGCAGGGAACACTGAAGCTTTCTTT.

The chain carries TRBV5-1 and TRBJ1-2; D possibly corresponds to TRBD1 (6 bases). This CDR3 comprises 16 residues. CDR1 and CDR2 from the germline V gene are SGHRS and YFSETQ. V was clipped by 0 bases and J by 4 bases, with 16 bases between them. As DNA, the CDR3 is TGCGCCAGCAGCTTGGCCCTGGCACAGGGTGGCTATGGCTACACCTTC. This codes for CASSLALAQGGYGYTF.

The V and J genes are TRBV5-4 and TRBJ2-5; D is tentatively TRBD1 or TRBD2 (5 bases each). Germline V gene lookup returns CDR1 SGHNT and CDR2 YYREEE (reference sequence). There are 14 residues in the CDR3. Trimming shortened V by 3 bases and J by 5 bases, and 14 bases separated the two germline ends. CDR3 sequence reads: CASSSGLEGETQYF. The CDR3 nucleotides are TGTGCCAGCAGCTCTGGACTTGAGGGGGAGACCCAGTACTTC.

This chain connects TRBV2 to TRBJ2-7, with TRBD2 matching over 10 bases. The CDR3 sequence is 15 residues long. CDR1 SNHLY and CDR2 FYNNEI come from the germline V gene. V was clipped by 3 bases and J by 3 bases; unmatched bases: 5. The CDR3 nucleotides are TGTGCCAGCAGTGACGGGGCTAGCGGGAGCTACGAGCAGTACTTC. This gives the protein CASSDGASGSYEQYF.

This chain joins TRBV9 and TRBJ2-1, with 9 bases lining up with TRBD1. The CDR3 length is 14 residues. The V gene end was trimmed by 5 bases and the J gene end by 8 bases; junction bases not matched to a gene: 8. Germline V lookup: CDR1 SGDLS, CDR2 YYNGEE. CDR3 region: CASRGDRAMDEQFF. DNA of the CDR3: TGTGCCAGCAGGGGGGACAGGGCGATGGATGAGCAGTTCTTC. Full variable domain (outside the CDR3, taken from reference TRBV9 and TRBJ2-1): DSGVTQTPKHLITATGQRVTLRCSPRSGDLSVYWYQQSLDQGLQFLIQYYNGEERAKGNILERFSAQQFPDLHSELNLSSLELGDSALYFCASRGDRAMDEQFFGPGTRLTVL.

The V and J genes are TRBV7-9 and TRBJ1-5; tentative D call: TRBD1 (6 bases). V was shortened by 8 bases and J by 6 bases, with 11 bases between the two germline ends. Germline CDR1 SEHNR, CDR2 FQNEAQ (reference sequence). The CDR3 sequence is 12 residues long. The CDR3 bases are TGTGCCAGCGGGTCAGGGGCTCAGCCCCAGCATTTT. It encodes CASGSGAQPQHF.